Each of the 16 T cell receptor beta chains below was sequenced from the same sample in a study of T cells in Graves' hyperthyroidism and ophthalmopathy. The investigators amplified TCR beta CDR3 regions from RNA transcripts. The HTBI primer set drove a first-round RT-PCR of the TCR CDR3. MiXCR was run by TCRdb on the multiplex PCR reads, yielding one entry per CDR3 protein. The sample shows approximately 510,000 distinct CDR3 sequences, about 46% of them seen only once. Sequences were obtained from peripheral blood or thyroid tissue (not recorded which). The receptors originated from an adult woman with Graves' disease, either hyperthyroidism or ophthalmopathy (not recorded which).

The chain is built from TRBV7-9 and TRBJ1-1; TRBD1 might be the D (6 bases). The V end was cut by 1 base, the J end by 7 bases, with 10 bases between. The CDR3 is 13 amino acids. CDR1 is SEHNR, CDR2 FQNEAQ, per germline (reference sequence). The CDR3 sequence is CASSLDRVHEAFF. The CDR3 nucleotides read TGTGCCAGCAGCTTAGACAGGGTTCATGAAGCTTTCTTT.

This clonotype has at least ten counts. The chain uses TRBV5-1 and TRBJ2-7, with 11 bases fitting TRBD2. Germline CDR1 reads SGHRS; CDR2 reads YFSETQ. The V and J ends lost 1 base and 3 bases, in that order; junction bases with no gene match: 3. The CDR3 contains 15 residues. Here the CDR3 DNA reads TGCGCCAGCAGCTTGACTAGCGGGAGCTTCTACGAGCAGTACTTC. It encodes CASSLTSGSFYEQYF.

This chain uses TRBV12-3 or TRBV12-4 with TRBJ2-7; D not resolved. The CDR3 is 14 residues long. Trimming stripped 5 bases from V and 0 bases from J, with 11 bases between. For the CDR3, the DNA is TGTGCCAGCAGTCGCGACACAACCTCCTACGAGCAGTACTTC. Translated: CASSRDTTSYEQYF.

DNA of the CDR3: TGTGCCAGCAGACGAGGTCGGGGGACCGGGGAGCTGTTTTTT. The encoded protein is CASRRGRGTGELFF. This chain joins TRBV7-9 and TRBJ2-2; possibly TRBD2 for D (6 bases). V lost 6 bases and J lost 5, with 13 bases in between. Germline loops: CDR1 SEHNR, CDR2 FQNEAQ (reference sequence). This CDR3 comprises 14 residues. The full variable domain, its missing parts supplied by reference TRBV7-9 and TRBJ2-2, is DTGVSQNPRHKITKRGQNVTFRCDPISEHNRLYWYRQTLGQGPEFLTYFQNEAQLEKSRLLSDRFSAERPKGSFSTLEIQRTEQGDSAMYLCASRRGRGTGELFFGEGSRLTVL.

In its sample, this clonotype was seen many times. The chain employs TRBV20-1 and TRBJ2-5, with 7 bases aligning to TRBD1. The CDR3 runs 14 residues. Germline values: CDR1 DFQATT, CDR2 SNEGSKA (reference sequence). V lost 5 bases to trimming and J lost 4 bases; unmatched junction nucleotides: 10. The CDR3 loop reads CSAFDRDTIETQYF. The CDR3 DNA sequence: TGCAGTGCTTTTGACAGGGATACGATAGAGACCCAGTACTTC.

CDR3 bases: TGTGCCAGCTCCGGGGGGCGCTTGGAGACCCAGTACTTC. Its protein is CASSGGRLETQYF. The chain is built from TRBV18 and TRBJ2-5, with D possibly TRBD2 on 7 matching bases. This CDR3 spans 13 amino acids. Between the trimmed V and J ends, which lost 6 bases and 5 bases, there was a span of 13 bases. The germline V gene has CDR1 KGHSH and CDR2 LQKENI.

This clonotype was detected ten times or more. The rearrangement joins TRBV29-1 to TRBJ1-2; D is perhaps TRBD1 (5 bases). Trimming removed 6 bases from V and 5 bases from J, with 13 bases in between. CDR3 length: 12 amino acids. Germline values: CDR1 SQVTM, CDR2 ANQGSEA. CDR3 coding DNA: TGCAGCGTGGGGGAGGGGAGGTATGGCTACACCTTC. Residues: CSVGEGRYGYTF.

This clonotype was detected ten times or more. The V and J genes are TRBV10-3 and TRBJ2-4, with 9 positions matching TRBD2. CDR1 is ENHRY, CDR2 SYGVKD, per germline. This CDR3 has 14 amino acids. V shed 2 bases and J 5 bases; nucleotides not matched to a gene: 1. For the CDR3, the DNA is TGTGCCATCAGTGAGAAGCGGGAGGAAAACATTCAGTACTTC. Translating gives CAISEKREENIQYF.

The chain has TRBV10-1 and TRBJ2-1; D is unresolved. V gave up 4 bases and J gave up 7 bases, with 14 bases separating them. CDR3 length equals 14 residues. Germline CDR1 and CDR2: WNHNN and SYGVQD (reference sequence). This CDR3 is CASSASANPNEQFF. The CDR3 DNA reads as TGCGCCAGCAGTGCTTCCGCGAATCCTAATGAGCAGTTCTTC.

About this clonotype: This clone may be a read error of a much larger clone one base away. The chain carries TRBV5-1 and TRBJ1-1, with D maybe TRBD1 (6 bases). Germline V CDR1 and CDR2: SGHRS, YFSETQ. This CDR3 is built from 14 residues. The CDR3 reads CASRTGAGRTEALF. CDR3 in DNA: TGCGCCAGCAGAACGGGGGCTGGTAGAACTGAAGCTCTCTTT. Drawing the rest from reference TRBV5-1 and TRBJ1-1, the complete variable domain is KAGVTQTPRYLIKTRGQQVTLSCSPISGHRSVSWYQQTPGQGLQFLFEYFSETQRNKGNFPGRFSGRQFSNSRSEMNVSTLELGDSALYLCASRTGAGRTEALFGQGTRLTVV.

The chain links TRBV20-1 to TRBJ1-1; unclear D gene. Trimming took off 0 bases at V and 2 bases at J, with 13 bases between the two ends. CDR1 DFQATT and CDR2 SNEGSKA come from the germline V gene (reference sequence). The CDR3 sequence is 15 residues long. The CDR3 region is CSARDETLRNTEAFF. CDR3 sequence (DNA): TGCAGTGCTAGAGATGAGACTCTGCGTAACACTGAAGCTTTCTTT.

V is TRBV10-3 and J is TRBJ2-7; D might be TRBD2 (6 bases). Per germline, CDR1 ENHRY and CDR2 SYGVKD. The CDR3 sequence is 14 residues long. V gave up 2 bases and J gave up 3 bases, with 11 bases separating them. CDR3 sequence: CAISEMGGDYEQYF. CDR3 coding DNA: TGTGCCATCAGTGAGATGGGAGGCGACTACGAGCAGTACTTC.

This clonotype was observed at least ten times. As DNA, the CDR3 is TGCAGCGTTGTGGGGCAGACGAACACTGAAGCTTTCTTT. Translation gives CSVVGQTNTEAFF. The chain couples TRBV29-1 to TRBJ1-1; possible D gene TRBD1, 5 bases. Germline V gene data show CDR1 as SQVTM and CDR2 as ANQGSEA. The CDR3 has 13 amino acids. Trimming stripped 4 bases from V and 1 base from J, with 10 bases between.

The V call is TRBV28, the J call TRBJ2-2; 7 bases are shared with TRBD2. Germline trimming cut 7 bases from V and 5 bases from J; bases unmatched to any gene: 13. The CDR3 consists of 16 residues. Looked up from germline, CDR1 is MDHEN and CDR2 is SYDVKM. CDR3 bases: TGTGCCAGCACCCCCTTGGGAGGGAGGGGTACCGGGGAGCTGTTTTTT. This gives the protein CASTPLGGRGTGELFF.

This clonotype was observed a handful of times. V usage is TRBV19 and J usage is TRBJ1-1; no clear D gene. Trimming removed 6 bases at V and 4 bases at J, with 15 bases between. CDR3 length equals 14 residues. Germline CDR1 reads LNHDA; CDR2 reads SQIVND (reference sequence). The CDR3 DNA is TGTGCCAGTAGGCCCGGCGGGCCAATCACTGAAGCTTTCTTT. The encoded protein is CASRPGGPITEAFF.

This clonotype was seen repeatedly, ten times or more. The V gene is TRBV13, the J gene TRBJ1-5; the D gene is possibly TRBD1 (6 bases). There are 14 residues in the CDR3. Trimming removed 2 bases at V and 5 bases at J, with 10 bases between. Looked up from germline, CDR1 is PRHDT and CDR2 is FYEKMQ (reference sequence). CDR3 bases: TGTGCCAGCAGCTTACGACAGGCGGATCAGCCCCAGCATTTT. This codes for CASSLRQADQPQHF.